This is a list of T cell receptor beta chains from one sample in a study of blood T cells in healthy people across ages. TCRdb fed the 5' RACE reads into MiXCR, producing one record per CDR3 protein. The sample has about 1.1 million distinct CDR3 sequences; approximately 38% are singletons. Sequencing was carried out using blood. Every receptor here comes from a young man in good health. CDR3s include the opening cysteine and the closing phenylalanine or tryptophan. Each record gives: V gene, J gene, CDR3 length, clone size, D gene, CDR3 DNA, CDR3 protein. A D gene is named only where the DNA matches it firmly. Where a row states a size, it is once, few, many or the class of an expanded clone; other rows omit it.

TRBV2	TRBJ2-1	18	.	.	TGTGCCAGCAGTGAATCGTTTGTTGGGGGGGGCCGGGACGATGAGCAGTTCTTC	CASSESFVGGGRDDEQFF
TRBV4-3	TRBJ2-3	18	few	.	TGCGCCAGCAGCCAAGACGGGGGCCGGGGCAGATACACAGATACGCAGTATTTT	CASSQDGGRGRYTDTQYF
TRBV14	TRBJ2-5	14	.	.	TGTGCCAGCAGCCAAGTTCCAGGGAGTAATGAGCAGTACTTC	CASSQVPGSNEQYF
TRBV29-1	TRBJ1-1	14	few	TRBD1	TGCAGCGTTGCAATGAACGACAGGGGGTACGGAGCTTTCTTT	CSVAMNDRGYGAFF
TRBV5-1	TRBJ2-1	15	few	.	TGCGCCAGCAGCTCCGGACAGGGAGGGATAGGTGAGCAGTTCTTC	CASSSGQGGIGEQFF
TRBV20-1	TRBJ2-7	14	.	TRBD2	TGCAGTGCTTACCCTAGCGGGGGCAAGCAGGAGCAGTACTTC	CSAYPSGGKQEQYF
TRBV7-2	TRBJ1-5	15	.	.	TGTGCCAGCAGCTTGATGGACAGCAACAATCAGCCCCAGCATTTT	CASSLMDSNNQPQHF
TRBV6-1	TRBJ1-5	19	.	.	TGTGCCAGCAGTAAACGATCGAGGGACGGCGGGGGACGAAATCAGCCCCAGCATTTT	CASSKRSRDGGGRNQPQHF
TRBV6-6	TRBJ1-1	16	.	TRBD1	TGTGCCAGCGGTTATGGACAGGGGGCCTCCCTGGGTGAAGCTTTCTTT	CASGYGQGASLGEAFF
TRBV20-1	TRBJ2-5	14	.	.	TGCAGTGCTAGAACAGGAGACAGTTCCGAGACCCAGTACTTC	CSARTGDSSETQYF
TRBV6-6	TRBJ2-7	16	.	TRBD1	TGTGCCAGCAGTTACATCCCTGGGACAGGGCGCGGCGAGCAGTACTTC	CASSYIPGTGRGEQYF
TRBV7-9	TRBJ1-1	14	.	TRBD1	TGTGCCAGCAGCAATACAGGGGAATTCACTGAAGCTTTCTTT	CASSNTGEFTEAFF
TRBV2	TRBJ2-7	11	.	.	TGTGCCAGCAGTCAAAAAAATGAGCAGTACTTC	CASSQKNEQYF
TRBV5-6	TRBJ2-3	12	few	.	TGTGCCAGCCAAACCTTCACAGATACGCAGTATTTT	CASQTFTDTQYF
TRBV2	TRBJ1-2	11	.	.	TGTGCCAGCAGTGAAAGCCCGTCCTCCACCTTC	CASSESPSSTF
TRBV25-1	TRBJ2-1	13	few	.	TGTGCCAGTGCGACACGCCCGTACAATGAGCAGTTCTTC	CASATRPYNEQFF
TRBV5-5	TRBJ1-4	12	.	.	TGTGCCACCGCAGGGGCTAATGAAAAGCTGTTTTTT	CATAGANEKLFF
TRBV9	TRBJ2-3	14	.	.	TGTGCCAGCAGGCGGGGACACCTCACAGATACGCAGTATTTT	CASRRGHLTDTQYF
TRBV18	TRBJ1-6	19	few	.	TGTGCCAGCTCACCATGGCGGGCAGGGGAATCCTCCTATAATTCACCCCTCCACTTT	CASSPWRAGESSYNSPLHF
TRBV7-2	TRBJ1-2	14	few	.	TGTGCCAGCAGTTCCCAAGGAGGGACCCATGGCTACACCTTC	CASSSQGGTHGYTF
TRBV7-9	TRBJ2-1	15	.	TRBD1	TGTGCCAGCAGCTTCCATAAGACAGGGTGGGATGAGCAGTTCTTC	CASSFHKTGWDEQFF
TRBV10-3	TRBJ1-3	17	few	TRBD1	TGTGCCATCACCGTTAACCGGGACAGCTCCTCTGGAAACACCATATATTTT	CAITVNRDSSSGNTIYF
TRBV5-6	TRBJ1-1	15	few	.	TGTGCCAGCAGCTTGTACCAGGGGTGGTCAACTGAAGCTTTCTTT	CASSLYQGWSTEAFF
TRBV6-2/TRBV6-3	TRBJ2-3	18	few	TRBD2	TGTGCCAGCAGTTACTCGATCTCAAGCGGGGGGGCGACAGATACGCAGTATTTT	CASSYSISSGGATDTQYF
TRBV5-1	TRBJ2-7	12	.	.	TGCGCCAGCAGTGCCGGCTTTAACGAGCAGTACTTC	CASSAGFNEQYF
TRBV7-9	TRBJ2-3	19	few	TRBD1	TGTGCCAGCAGCTTAGCGCGGATTGTAGAAGGGGGCCTGACAGATACGCAGTATTTT	CASSLARIVEGGLTDTQYF